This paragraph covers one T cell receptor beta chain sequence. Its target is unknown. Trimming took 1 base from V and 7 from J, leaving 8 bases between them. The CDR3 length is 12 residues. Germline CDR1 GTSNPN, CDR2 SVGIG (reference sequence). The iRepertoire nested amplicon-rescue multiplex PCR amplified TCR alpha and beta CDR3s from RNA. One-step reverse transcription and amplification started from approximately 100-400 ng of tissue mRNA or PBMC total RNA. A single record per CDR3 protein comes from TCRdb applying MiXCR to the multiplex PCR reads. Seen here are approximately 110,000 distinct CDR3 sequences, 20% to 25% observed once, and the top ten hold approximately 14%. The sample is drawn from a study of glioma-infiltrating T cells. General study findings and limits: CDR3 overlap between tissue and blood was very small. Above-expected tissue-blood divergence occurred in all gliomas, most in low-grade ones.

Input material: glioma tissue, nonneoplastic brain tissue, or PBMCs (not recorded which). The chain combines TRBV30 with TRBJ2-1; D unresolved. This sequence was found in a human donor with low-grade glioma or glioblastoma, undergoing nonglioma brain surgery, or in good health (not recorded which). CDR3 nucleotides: TGTGCCTGGAGTGGGTCGAGAAATGAGCAGTTCTTC. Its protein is CAWSGSRNEQFF.